This T cell receptor beta chain was observed in a study of identical twins. Overall study findings and caveats: Not following the same donors, the study drew its conclusions from cross-sectional statistical analysis. Insertions were fewer in abundant cord blood beta clonotypes, whereas memory repertoires showed none of this pattern.

The CDR3 is 13 amino acids. The germline CDR1 and CDR2 sequences are SNHLY and FYNNEI. With respect to this clonotype: The antigen is unknown. A junction boundary mismatches the germline segment, possibly from a read error.

After template switching added a universal primer site, the resulting cDNA carried unique molecular identifiers. Via MiXCR, TCRdb re-called the 5' RACE reads, giving one row per CDR3 protein. The sample has 1.5 million to 2 million distinct CDR3 sequences, less than 40% seen once. The sequence came from a newborn girl in good health. The rearrangement joins TRBV2 to TRBJ2-7; 8 bases are a match to TRBD1. The sample comprised cord blood. The CDR3 DNA reads as TGTGCCTGCAGTGTCGACAGGGGCTACGAGCAGTACTTC. Amino acid sequence: CACSVDRGYEQYF. The complete variable domain, with remaining parts taken from reference TRBV2 and TRBJ2-7, reads EPEVTQTPSHQVTQMGQEVILRCVPISNHLYFYWYRQILGQKVEFLVSFYNNEISEKSEIFDDQFSVERPDGSNFTLKIRSTKLEDSAMYFCACSVDRGYEQYFGPGTRLTVT.